Listed below are T cell receptor beta chains from one sample, sequenced in a study of cytomegalovirus exposure and HLA in healthy donors. This table comes from immunoSEQ multiplex PCR, and its TCRdb copy is limited to in-frame clones, with some not included. Among about 36,000 clones, about 70% were seen once, and the ten largest hold less than 8.5%. Source material: PBMCs. These receptors all come from a man between 25 and 39 years old in good health and CMV-seronegative. Each CDR3 is given with its conserved first and last residue. A D gene is named only where the DNA matches it firmly. Clone size is given for some rows only: seen once, a few or many times, or a class if the clone is expanded.

V gene	D gene	J gene	clone size	CDR3 length	CDR3 protein	CDR3 DNA
TRBV2	TRBD2	TRBJ2-1	NA	16	CASSGIAGMFYNEQFF	TGTGCCAGCAGTGGGATAGCGGGGATGTTCTACAATGAGCAGTTCTTC
TRBV14	TRBD2	TRBJ2-7	few	16	CASSLRSGRADGEQYF	TGTGCCAGCAGCCTTCGGAGCGGGAGGGCCGATGGGGAGCAGTACTTC
TRBV11-3	NA	TRBJ2-3	NA	11	CASSPGDTQYF	TGTGCCAGCAGCCCAGGGGATACGCAGTATTTT
TRBV7-8	TRBD1	TRBJ2-1	NA	15	CASSIPYRGDNEQFF	TGTGCCAGCAGCATCCCCTACAGGGGGGACAATGAGCAGTTCTTC
TRBV7-9	NA	TRBJ1-2	NA	14	CASSLNSEIMGYTF	TGTGCCAGCAGCTTAAATTCTGAGATCATGGGCTACACCTTC
TRBV11-2	NA	TRBJ2-2	NA	14	CASSFRPFTGELFF	TGTGCCAGCAGCTTCAGGCCGTTCACCGGGGAGCTGTTTTTT
TRBV29-1	TRBD1	TRBJ2-7	NA	12	CSVRTGRYEQYF	TGCAGCGTAAGGACAGGACGCTACGAGCAGTACTTC
TRBV2	NA	TRBJ2-2	once	14	CASLRSTNTGELFF	TGTGCCAGCCTCCGAAGCACCAACACCGGGGAGCTGTTTTTT
TRBV29-1	TRBD2	TRBJ2-1	NA	16	CSVEDRGSFLHNEQFF	TGCAGCGTTGAAGATCGCGGGAGTTTTCTCCACAATGAGCAGTTCTTC
TRBV5-4	NA	TRBJ2-2	NA	14	CASSSTEGTGELFF	TGTGCCAGCAGCTCCACCGAGGGCACCGGGGAGCTGTTTTTT
TRBV6-1	NA	TRBJ1-1	NA	14	CASTKDRQRPEAFF	TGTGCCAGCACCAAAGACAGGCAAAGACCTGAAGCTTTCTTT
TRBV11-2	NA	TRBJ1-4	once	13	CASSGTVDEKLFF	TGTGCCAGCAGCGGCACAGTGGATGAAAAACTGTTTTTT
TRBV4-1	TRBD1	TRBJ1-4	NA	17	CASSAGTGRPANEKLFF	TGCGCCAGCAGCGCCGGGACAGGGAGGCCAGCTAATGAAAAACTGTTTTTT
TRBV29-1	TRBD1	TRBJ2-3	few	17	CSVLEGAHGPRPDTQYF	TGCAGCGTTCTAGAGGGGGCGCACGGGCCTAGACCAGATACGCAGTATTTT
TRBV5-6	TRBD2	TRBJ2-7	NA	12	CASSATSGGQYF	TGTGCCAGCAGCGCGACTAGCGGGGGGCAGTACTTC
TRBV15	NA	TRBJ2-7	NA	12	CATSAGSGTPRF	TGTGCCACCAGCGCCGGATCCGGGACACCGCGCTTC
TRBV6-1	NA	TRBJ2-1	few	12	CASRLLNNEQFF	TGTGCCAGCAGACTGCTCAACAATGAGCAGTTCTTC
TRBV6-5	TRBD1	TRBJ1-1	NA	13	CASSRGQGIEAFF	TGTGCCAGCAGCCGAGGACAGGGGATTGAAGCTTTCTTT
TRBV5-1	NA	TRBJ2-1	once	15	CASSLVQAHGNEQFF	TGCGCCAGCAGCTTGGTGCAGGCCCATGGGAATGAGCAGTTCTTC
TRBV29-1	NA	TRBJ1-1	NA	13	CSVRGAGATEAFF	TGCAGCGTCCGAGGGGCAGGGGCCACTGAAGCTTTCTTT
TRBV20-1	TRBD2	TRBJ2-1	NA	11	CSAPLAGFLFF	TGCAGTGCTCCACTAGCGGGGTTCCTGTTCTTC
TRBV2	NA	TRBJ2-1	NA	13	CASRGTGYGEQFF	TGTGCCAGCAGAGGAACAGGGTACGGTGAGCAGTTCTTC
TRBV6-5	NA	TRBJ1-1	few	13	CASSRGRNTEAFF	TGTGCCAGCAGCAGGGGTAGGAACACTGAAGCTTTCTTT
TRBV15	TRBD2	TRBJ2-1	many	18	CATSREPPWREDYNEQFF	TGTGCCACCAGCAGAGAGCCCCCCTGGCGGGAGGACTACAATGAGCAGTTCTTC
TRBV14	NA	TRBJ2-6	few	14	CASSHLYGANVLTF	TGTGCCAGCAGCCATCTGTATGGGGCCAACGTCCTGACTTTC
TRBV29-1	TRBD1	TRBJ2-7	NA	13	CSVAGGQGVEQYF	TGCAGCGTGGCCGGTGGACAGGGCGTCGAGCAGTACTTC
TRBV18	TRBD1	TRBJ1-2	NA	14	CASSPRQGIDGYTF	TGTGCCAGCTCCCCGAGACAGGGGATAGATGGCTACACCTTC
TRBV5-4	NA	TRBJ2-3	NA	12	CASSSDIYPQYF	TGTGCCAGCAGCTCAGACATCTATCCGCAGTATTTT
TRBV6-5	NA	TRBJ2-7	NA	16	CASSFGRDRLSYEQYF	TGTGCCAGCAGTTTCGGGAGGGACAGACTATCCTACGAGCAGTACTTC
TRBV4-2	TRBD1	TRBJ2-7	NA	12	CASSLDRDEQYF	TGTGCCAGCAGCCTCGACAGGGACGAGCAGTACTTC
TRBV6-5	TRBD2	TRBJ2-7	NA	16	CASSYPGLAGEYEQYF	TGTGCCAGCAGTTACCCTGGACTAGCGGGGGAGTACGAGCAGTACTTC
TRBV6-5	NA	TRBJ1-1	NA	15	CASSPPSRVTTEAFF	TGTGCCAGCAGTCCACCGTCCAGGGTGACCACTGAAGCTTTCTTT
TRBV2	TRBD2	TRBJ2-1	NA	16	CASSAQLAGDINEQFF	TGTGCCAGCAGTGCCCAACTAGCGGGGGATATCAATGAGCAGTTCTTC
TRBV7-9	NA	TRBJ2-7	NA	13	CASSLTGAYEQYF	TGTGCCAGCAGCTTGACCGGGGCCTACGAGCAGTACTTC
TRBV6-4	NA	TRBJ2-1	NA	15	CASSRGAVSYNEQFF	TGTGCCAGCAGCCGGGGGGCCGTTTCCTACAATGAGCAGTTCTTC
TRBV18	NA	TRBJ1-2	NA	13	CASSPLDQGLNTF	TGTGCCAGCTCACCACTGGATCAGGGATTGAACACCTTC
TRBV18	NA	TRBJ2-7	NA	15	CASSPLKTNSYEQYF	TGTGCCAGCTCACCTCTGAAAACTAACTCCTACGAGCAGTACTTC
TRBV6-5	TRBD1	TRBJ1-1	NA	14	CASRGTGVDTEAFF	TGTGCCAGCAGAGGCACAGGGGTGGACACTGAAGCTTTCTTT
TRBV4-3	NA	TRBJ2-7	few	19	CASSQDPAVSPGWTYEQYF	TGCGCCAGCAGCCAAGATCCCGCAGTCAGCCCCGGCTGGACTTACGAGCAGTACTTC